This TCR beta chain was captured in a study of T-cell reconstitution after alpha-beta-depleted transplantation in children. General study points: By one year post-transplant, T-cell counts and diversity largely arose from T cells that were newly produced.

This sample's TCRbeta library carried unique molecular identifier barcodes. TCRdb passed the PCR reads through MiXCR, listing each CDR3 protein once. This repertoire shows some 600,000 distinct CDR3 sequences, 10% to 15% found once; its top ten account for 2.2%. This clonotype was detected only a few times. As yet, its antigen is unknown. V was clipped by 1 base and J by 10 bases, with 13 bases between them. Germline V gene lookup returns CDR1 KGHDR and CDR2 SFDVKD. The CDR3 has 14 amino acids. The sample was PBMCs, mostly from graft donor cells, taken 360 days after TCRalphabeta/CD19-depleted stem cell transplant. The rearrangement joins TRBV24-1 to TRBJ2-1; D call uncertain. The TCR originated in a male patient between 10 and 17 years old who had a stem cell transplant for acute myeloid leukemia, so the T cells may come from the graft donor. CDR3 in amino acids: CATSDLESTSEQFF. The CDR3 nucleotides read TGTGCCACCAGTGATTTAGAGAGCACGTCCGAGCAGTTCTTC.